The 27 T cell receptor beta chains reported below all come from one sample, sequenced in a study of T cells after yellow fever vaccination. TCRdb redid the calling of the 5' RACE reads with MiXCR, one entry per CDR3 protein. The profile covers fewer than 400,000 distinct CDR3 sequences, with around a tenth appearing a single time and about 3% taken by the ten largest. Sequencing was performed on CD4+ T cells sorted from PBMCs, taken 45 days after the yellow fever booster vaccination. The source is a man in his late teens or twenties who received the YFV17D yellow fever vaccine.

This clonotype was picked up a small number of times. The chain employs TRBV5-1 and TRBJ2-1, with a tentative D call TRBD2 (5 bases). V lost 4 bases, J lost 6 bases, and 17 bases lay in between. CDR3 length: 15 residues. The germline CDR1 and CDR2 sequences are SGHRS and YFSETQ. CDR3 DNA sequence: TGCGCCAGCAGCCCTTCTCTAGCAGTAACCAATGAGCAGTTCTTC. Translating gives CASSPSLAVTNEQFF.

The rearrangement joins TRBV6-1 to TRBJ1-2; no reliable D call. There are 13 residues in the CDR3. Germline lookup yields CDR1 MNHNS and CDR2 SASEGT. The V and J ends lost 11 bases and 8 bases respectively, with 21 bases between them. CDR3 protein: CAHRLTGAGGYTF. CDR3 nucleotides: TGTGCCCATAGACTAACGGGCGCGGGAGGCTACACCTTC.

The CDR3 protein is CASSAQGVNTEAFF. As DNA, the CDR3 is TGCGCCAGCAGCGCACAGGGGGTGAACACTGAAGCTTTCTTT. The gene calls are TRBV5-1 and TRBJ1-1; 8 bases agree with TRBD1. The V gene's germline CDR1 is SGHRS and CDR2 YFSETQ. V trimming: 4 bases; J trimming: 0 bases; junction bases outside the gene matches: 2. The CDR3 loop spans 14 amino acids.

This clonotype was seen more than once but under ten times. J is TRBJ1-5 and V is TRBV7-2; 7 positions match TRBD1. The germline V gene has CDR1 SGHTA and CDR2 FQGNSA. With V trimmed by 2 bases and J by 7 bases, 8 bases remained unmatched. The CDR3 loop spans 15 amino acids. CDR3 DNA: TGTGCCAGCAGCTTATATTTGACAGGGAGCCAGCCCCAGCATTTT. This sequence encodes CASSLYLTGSQPQHF.

This rearrangement joins TRBV3-1 to TRBJ1-5; 7 bases map to TRBD1. The CDR3 loop spans 16 amino acids. With 1 base clipped from V and 9 bases from J, the junction kept 12 bases outside the gene matches. Germline V gene sequence: CDR1 LGHDT, CDR2 YNNKEL (reference sequence). CDR3 amino acids: CASSQGGTEVSRPQHF. CDR3 DNA: TGTGCCAGCAGCCAAGGGGGGACAGAGGTATCTAGGCCCCAGCATTTT.

The V call is TRBV7-3, the J call TRBJ2-5; tentative D call: TRBD1 (5 bases). The CDR3 totals 14 residues. Germline CDR1 and CDR2: SGHTA and FQGTGA. Trimming pared 0 bases from V and 4 bases from J, leaving 9 bases between. CDR3 DNA: TGTGCCAGCAGCTTAACGGGGCTAACAGAGACCCAGTACTTC. It specifies CASSLTGLTETQYF.

This clonotype was found a few times. The rearrangement joins TRBV7-8 to TRBJ2-5; 9 positions agree with TRBD2. CDR1 is SGHVS, CDR2 FQNEAQ, per germline. The CDR3 length is 16 residues. The trim removed 5 bases at V and 1 base at J, leaving 8 bases unmatched. The CDR3 DNA follows: TGTGCCAGCAGCCCGCGGGCAGCGGGGGGCCAAGAGACCCAGTACTTC. Translation gives CASSPRAAGGQETQYF.

This clonotype was found many times. This rearrangement joins TRBV7-9 to TRBJ2-3, with 7 bases fitting TRBD1. CDR1 SEHNR and CDR2 FQNEAQ come from the germline V gene (reference sequence). The CDR3 is 15 amino acids. V lost 5 bases and J lost 0; bases outside the gene matches: 5. The CDR3 here is CASSLTGPSTDTQYF. For the CDR3, the DNA is TGTGCCAGCAGCCTGACAGGGCCGAGCACAGATACGCAGTATTTT.

At least ten counts were recorded for this clonotype. The chain is built from TRBV7-2 and TRBJ2-5; D not certain. The V end was cut by 5 bases, the J end by 2 bases, with 9 bases between. The V gene's germline CDR1 is SGHTA and CDR2 FQGNSA. There are 13 residues in the CDR3. DNA for the CDR3: TGTGCCAGCAGCGCCAGGCCTCAAGAGACCCAGTACTTC. Translated: CASSARPQETQYF.

In this sample, this clonotype turned up a few times. The chain uses TRBV7-2 and TRBJ1-6, with TRBD1 matching 8 bases. After removal of 7 bases from V and 5 bases from J, the junction contained 4 bases not matched to a gene. Germline values: CDR1 SGHTA, CDR2 FQGNSA. This CDR3 comprises 14 residues. Here the CDR3 reads CASTRDRHNSPLHF. CDR3 in DNA: TGTGCCAGCACCCGGGACAGGCATAATTCACCCCTCCACTTT.

This clonotype was seen more than once but under ten times. The chain carries TRBV5-4 and TRBJ2-5, with D perhaps TRBD1 or TRBD2 (5 bases each). This CDR3 region has 15 residues. Germline CDR1 SGHNT, CDR2 YYREEE (reference sequence). V gave up 4 bases and J gave up 5 bases, with 18 bases separating them. The CDR3 bases are TGTGCCAGCAGCACCCGAGCCCGGGGCGATGAGACCCAGTACTTC. Translated, it gives CASSTRARGDETQYF.

This clonotype was picked up a small number of times. The genes are TRBV5-6 and TRBJ1-5; 8 positions agree with TRBD1. With 2 bases clipped from V and 1 base from J, the junction kept 2 bases outside the gene matches. The germline V gene encodes CDR1 SGHDT and CDR2 YYEEEE. The CDR3 extends over 15 amino acids. The CDR3 DNA sequence: TGTGCCAGCAGCTTTGCAGGGGGCAGCAATCAGCCCCAGCATTTT. This translates into CASSFAGGSNQPQHF.

The chain links TRBV7-2 to TRBJ2-3; D is perhaps TRBD2 (6 bases). V lost 5 bases and J lost 7, with 10 bases in between. CDR3 size: 12 residues. Germline V gives CDR1 SGHTA, CDR2 FQGNSA. DNA for the CDR3: TGTGCCAGCAGCCAGGGACTGAATACGCAGTATTTT. Protein: CASSQGLNTQYF.

This clonotype was seen a handful of times. The chain is built from TRBV10-1 and TRBJ2-6; D is possibly TRBD1 (5 bases). With 1 base removed from V and 0 bases from J, the gap between germline ends came to 10 bases. Germline V gene sequence: CDR1 WNHNN, CDR2 SYGVQD (reference sequence). This CDR3 has 17 amino acids. In DNA form, the CDR3 reads TGCGCCAGCAGTGAGTACGGGCAGGGCTCTGGGGCCAACGTCCTGACTTTC. Protein: CASSEYGQGSGANVLTF.

This clonotype has just a few counts. The V and J genes are TRBV5-6 and TRBJ1-2; D ambiguous. The CDR3 is made up of 12 amino acids. Trimming took 7 bases from V and 2 from J, leaving 9 bases between them. Germline V lookup: CDR1 SGHDT, CDR2 YYEEEE. The CDR3 region is CASLARNYGYTF. In nucleotides, the CDR3 is TGTGCCAGCTTGGCACGGAACTATGGCTACACCTTC. Full variable domain (remainder filled in from reference TRBV5-6 and TRBJ1-2): DAGVTQSPTHLIKTRGQQVTLRCSPKSGHDTVSWYQQALGQGPQFIFQYYEEEERQRGNFPDRFSGHQFPNYSSELNVNALLLGDSALYLCASLARNYGYTFGSGTRLTVV.

The V and J genes are TRBV28 and TRBJ2-5; D assignment may be TRBD1 or TRBD2 (5 bases each). The CDR3 totals 16 residues. V was cut by 3 bases and J by 0 bases, with 14 bases left in between. Germline V lookup: CDR1 MDHEN, CDR2 SYDVKM. The CDR3 nucleotides read TGTGCCAGCAGTTTCGAGGGGCCCCAGTACCAAGAGACCCAGTACTTC. Translated, it gives CASSFEGPQYQETQYF. Full variable domain (rest looked up from reference TRBV28 and TRBJ2-5): DVKVTQSSRYLVKRTGEKVFLECVQDMDHENMFWYRQDPGLGLRLIYFSYDVKMKEKGDIPEGYSVSREKKERFSLILESASTNQTSMYLCASSFEGPQYQETQYFGPGTRLLVL.

This chain connects TRBV7-2 to TRBJ2-5; 8 bases map to TRBD1. Germline V gene sequence: CDR1 SGHTA, CDR2 FQGNSA. CDR3 length: 14 residues. V shed 10 bases and J 0 bases; nucleotides not matched to a gene: 7. CDR3 loop: CAISQTGDQETQYF. The CDR3 region has the DNA TGTGCCATATCCCAGACAGGGGACCAAGAGACCCAGTACTTC.

This clonotype was seen only a few times. The CDR3 region is CATSDLPRSREQETQYF. CDR3 DNA sequence: TGTGCCACCAGTGATTTGCCCCGTTCGAGAGAGCAAGAGACCCAGTACTTC. The genes are TRBV24-1 and TRBJ2-5; D gene uncertain. Germline CDR1 reads KGHDR; CDR2 reads SFDVKD. Between the trimmed V and J ends, which lost 0 bases and 2 bases, there was a span of 15 bases. The CDR3 has 17 residues.

The gene calls are TRBV20-1 and TRBJ2-3, with 7 bases identical to TRBD2. Germline CDR1 DFQATT, CDR2 SNEGSKA (reference sequence). With 1 base clipped from V and 1 base from J, the junction kept 2 bases outside the gene matches. The CDR3 is 14 residues long. CDR3 residues: CSARVRGGTDTQYF. CDR3 coding DNA: TGCAGTGCTAGAGTTCGGGGGGGCACAGATACGCAGTATTTT.

This clonotype has just a few counts. This rearrangement joins TRBV5-1 to TRBJ2-7; D gene uncertain. Deletions cut 3 bases from V and 3 bases from J, with 19 bases between. The V gene's germline CDR1 is SGHRS and CDR2 YFSETQ. This CDR3 contains 16 residues. In nucleotides, the CDR3 is TGCGCCAGCAGCTCGGCCCCCCGAGGCCCCTTCTACGAGCAGTACTTC. Its protein product is CASSSAPRGPFYEQYF.

There are a few counts of this clonotype. The rearrangement uses TRBV5-1 and TRBJ2-5; D may match TRBD1 or TRBD2 (5 bases each). Germline V gene lookup returns CDR1 SGHRS and CDR2 YFSETQ. The length of the CDR3 is 13 residues. The germline V and J ends were trimmed by 1 base and 5 bases, with 9 bases remaining between them. This CDR3 is CASSLPRGETQYF. For the CDR3, the DNA is TGCGCCAGCAGCTTGCCGAGGGGTGAGACCCAGTACTTC. Full variable domain (rest looked up from reference TRBV5-1 and TRBJ2-5): KAGVTQTPRYLIKTRGQQVTLSCSPISGHRSVSWYQQTPGQGLQFLFEYFSETQRNKGNFPGRFSGRQFSNSRSEMNVSTLELGDSALYLCASSLPRGETQYFGPGTRLLVL.

The rearrangement links TRBV18 to TRBJ2-7; TRBD2 is a possible D gene (5 bases). V was shortened by 1 base and J by 2 bases, with 12 bases between the two germline ends. The CDR3 consists of 15 residues. CDR1 KGHSH and CDR2 LQKENI come from the germline V gene. CDR3 bases: TGTGCCAGCTCACCACGGAGGACGCCTGCCTACGAGCAGTACTTC. Translated: CASSPRRTPAYEQYF.

This clonotype has only a few counts. The rearrangement links TRBV1 to TRBJ2-7; the table calls TRBD2, which could not be checked here. TRBV1 is a recognized pseudogene. This CDR3 contains 15 residues. CDR3: CTSSQDGSGTYEQYV. CDR3 DNA sequence: TGCACCAGCAGCCAAGATGGTAGCGGAACCTACGAGCAGTACGTC.

J is TRBJ1-2 and V is TRBV3-1; no clear D. Trimming pared 2 bases from V and 7 bases from J, leaving 17 bases between. The V gene's germline CDR1 is LGHDT and CDR2 YNNKEL (reference sequence). This CDR3 comprises 15 residues. This CDR3 is CASSQLAGSPGGYTF. CDR3 DNA sequence: TGTGCCAGCAGCCAACTCGCCGGGTCCCCCGGTGGCTACACCTTC.

V is TRBV24-1 and J is TRBJ2-2, with 7 bases identical to TRBD1. V shed 4 bases and J 6 bases; nucleotides not matched to a gene: 7. CDR1 is KGHDR, CDR2 SFDVKD, per germline. CDR3 length equals 15 residues. The CDR3 nucleotides read TGTGCCACCAGTGACCCCCGACAGGGAGCCGGGGAGCTGTTTTTT. It translates to CATSDPRQGAGELFF.

This clonotype was seen repeatedly, ten times or more. The genes are TRBV5-1 and TRBJ2-2, with TRBD1 matching over 8 bases. Per germline, CDR1 SGHRS and CDR2 YFSETQ. This CDR3 region has 15 residues. Trimming took 1 base from V and 4 from J; bases not matched to a gene: 3. CDR3 DNA: TGCGCCAGCAGCTTGACAGGGGGAAGCACCGGGGAGCTGTTTTTT. Translating gives CASSLTGGSTGELFF.

This clonotype was seen a few times. The CDR3 nucleotides read TGTGCCAGCAGCTTAGCGGGACAGGAAGCTTTCTTT. Protein product: CASSLAGQEAFF. The rearrangement joins TRBV7-6 to TRBJ1-1, with TRBD1 matching 7 bases. V shed 0 bases and J 8 bases; nucleotides not matched to a gene: 0. The CDR3 extends over 12 amino acids. Germline V gives CDR1 SGHVS, CDR2 FNYEAQ. The variable domain in full, completed from reference TRBV7-6 and TRBJ1-1, reads GAGVSQSPRYKVTKRGQDVALRCDPISGHVSLYWYRQALGQGPEFLTYFNYEAQQDKSGLPNDRFSAERPEGSISTLTIQRTEQRDSAMYRCASSLAGQEAFFGQGTRLTVV.